What follows is one TCR beta chain and its context. This clonotype was counted at least ten times. Its antigen remains unidentified. The sample holds no much larger clone one base away, and base qualities are not on file. The CDR3 has 15 amino acids, counting the end cysteine and phenylalanine. The read is trimmed to its CDR3 DNA, 45 bases read in frame from base 1. Trimming accounts for 2 bases at V and 7 bases at J, while the number of junction bases matched to no gene is 11. Based on the germline V gene, the CDR1 and CDR2 sequences are KGHSH and LQKENI. SuperScript III was used to reverse transcribe 500 ng RNA with primers targeting the alpha and beta constant regions. Alpha and beta chain libraries were generated separately via chain-specific third strand synthesis with multiplexing indices. In the protocol, all rearrangements within a chain were amplified with a single primer pair so that primer bias was avoided, and molecular barcodes were added to each cDNA molecule. Purified cDNA was joined by T4 RNA Ligase 1 to a 5' RACE adapter carrying a random hexamer and the SP2 sequencing primer site. Second strand synthesis was primed from the SP2 site with Phusion polymerase, using slow temperature ramps to favor optimal annealing. Two random hexamer sequences, both added before amplification and joined together, made up the 12-nucleotide barcode of each molecule. A brief initial PCR introduced P5 and P7 adapter elements together with a second index, and a roughly 22-cycle amplification PCR using P5s and P7 primers was subsequently performed. In total the libraries went through around 26 PCR cycles, after which the libraries were quantified on a Qubit, sized on a Bioanalyzer, and diluted to 3.5 to 5 nM. Normalized libraries were sequenced on an Illumina MiSeq with 2 x 250 paired-end kits. Into about 10 ul Tris-Cl, the reverse transcription reactions were eluted following cleanup on MinElute columns. Adapter ligations were incubated for 23 hours at 16 degrees C and subsequently purified with AMPure XP beads at a 1:1 ratio. In the authors' own workflow: Demultiplexed FASTQ files were processed with a modified Decombinator by which V, J, insert and barcode information was output. Sequences that shared a barcode but differed from the dominant sequence were discarded as errors, and original cDNA molecules were estimated by counting barcodes clustered at Levenshtein distance 3. Downstream analyses used R packages ineq, vegan, igraph and RCytoscape, with IMGT nomenclature and CDR3 definitions. The authors computed V gene usage over distinct sequences and counted each TCR a single time to avoid skew from clonal expansion. Unique CDR3 amino acid sequences within a donor were connected in similarity networks whenever two sequences differed by a single Levenshtein edit. In the repertoires, a search was made for a compiled set of published HIV-specific CDR3s (roughly 92 alpha, 700 or so beta) and CMV-specific CDR3s (under 14 alpha, around 230 beta). Random subsampling to size-matched repertoires demonstrated that the decreased diversity in patients did not result from their lower sequence numbers. Using fastp at Q25 and MiXCR, TCRdb reprocessed the public reads and kept productive beta chains. One record per CDR3 amino acid sequence lists the most common genes and DNA. The V and J calls reflect TCRdb's pipeline rather than the authors' work. Recorded for this sample are 17,000 or so distinct CDR3 sequences; around 5% of them occurred a single time. 1.5% to 2% of the sample rests with the top ten.

Whole blood was used without cell fractionation, so the repertoire reflected all unsorted peripheral T cells. Ten uninfected healthy donors were sampled as controls, and four of these ten donors were sampled twice two to three months apart. For RNA extraction, 2 to 3 ml of peripheral blood was collected into Tempus tubes. Residual genomic DNA was removed with the TURBO-DNase kit and globin mRNA was depleted with GLOBINclear. This sample is part of a study of HIV-infected patients and healthy controls (dated by TCRdb to 2013 to 2016). Study-wide context: Whether deep TCR repertoire sequencing of small blood samples from HIV patients could capture immune perturbation and reconstitution was tested in the study. Overall results and qualifications from the work: The study did not determine donor HLA types. The dynamics of distinct T-cell subpopulations could not be separated, and sequencing depth was restricted, because whole blood was used. MAIT cell alpha-chain CDR3s were found at high frequency in healthy controls but were severely depleted in HIV+ repertoires. Both the Jaccard index and the count of highly shared sequences showed that healthy controls shared more CDR3s between individuals than HIV+ patients did. Significantly higher mean Gini indices were seen in HIV-infected repertoires than in controls, possibly reflecting oligoclonality. Rare events from HIV-infected data received too much weight under size-matching, and comparisons were complicated by unequal numbers of distinct sequences between patients and controls. During therapy, HIV-associated CDR3s significantly decreased in frequency, while CMV-associated CDR3s did not change significantly, though most became more frequent. Compared with controls, HIV-infected patients showed significantly different mean usage of eight alpha and eight beta V genes. The pairing of alpha and beta chains was not determined in the samples. The observed differences in diversity could not be explained by the slight differences in age and sex profiles between the study cohorts. Size-matched repertoire data did not replicate the apparent post-therapy recovery of the Gini index in HIV-infected patients. Processing included only sixteen HIV-infected individuals, and this was regarded by the authors as a major limit on how widely the findings apply. Roughly threefold more distinct CDR3s and higher Shannon diversity were observed in healthy control repertoires than in untreated HIV+ repertoires.

This clonotype was obtained from an adult in good health. Sequencing was carried out using blood. Recombination linked TRBV18 to TRBJ2-7, with 7 bases in between that match TRBD1. CDR3 sequence: CASSPTTDRLGEQYF. The DNA sequence follows: TGTGCCAGCTCACCAACAACGGACAGGTTGGGTGAGCAGTACTTC.